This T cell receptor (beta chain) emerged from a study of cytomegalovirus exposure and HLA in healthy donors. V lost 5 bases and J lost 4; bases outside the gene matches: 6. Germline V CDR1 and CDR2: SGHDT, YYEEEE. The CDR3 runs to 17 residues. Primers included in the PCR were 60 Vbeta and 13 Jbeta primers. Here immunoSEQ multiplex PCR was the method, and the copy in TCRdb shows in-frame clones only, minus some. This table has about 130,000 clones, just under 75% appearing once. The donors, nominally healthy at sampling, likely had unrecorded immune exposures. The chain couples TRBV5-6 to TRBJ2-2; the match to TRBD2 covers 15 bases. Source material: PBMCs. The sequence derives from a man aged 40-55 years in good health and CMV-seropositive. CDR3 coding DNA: TGTGCCAGCAGACGTCGGACTAGCGGGAGGGCCACCGGGGAGCTGTTTTTT. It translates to CASRRRTSGRATGELFF.